This TCR beta chain derives from a study of breast tumors, draining lymph nodes, adjacent tissues. TCRdb itself ran the multiplex PCR reads through MiXCR, one entry per CDR3 protein. The sample lists 150,000 to 200,000 distinct CDR3 sequences, approximately 33% occurring once. This CDR3 spans 15 amino acids. V was cut by 0 bases and J by 5 bases, with 13 bases left in between. CDR1 and CDR2 (germline): MNHEY, SVGEGT. Study-wide results and caveats: Tumor TCR diversity was below lymph nodes but above nontumor tissue. Data only fit, rather than demonstrated, lymph node origin of most tumor T cells. Data fit most tumor T cells coming from lymph node, expanding in tumor.

Axillary draining lymph nodes of breast cancer patients supplied the node samples. Notes on this clonotype: As yet, its antigen is unknown.

The sequenced material came from axillary lymph node tissue. The sequence was collected from a female donor with breast cancer. Some clones in this sample may be carry-over from other donors' samples. This rearrangement joins TRBV6-2 or TRBV6-3 to TRBJ1-2; unclear D gene. The chain's CDR3 is CASSYSSYGGYGYTF. DNA for the CDR3: TGTGCCAGCAGTTACTCCTCATACGGAGGGTATGGCTACACCTTC.